This T cell receptor (beta chain) was observed in a study of cytomegalovirus exposure and HLA in healthy donors. General study results and limits: Associated with cytomegalovirus, according to the listing, were about 160 TCR beta chains. The tendency of first-cohort TCR clusters to co-occur in the roughly 130 validation repertoires was the finding of a later analysis.

The donors were in the approximately 120-subject validation cohort; that cohort was separate from the roughly 730-subject first cohort. Germline CDR1 is WNHNN and CDR2 is SYGVQD (reference sequence). J was trimmed by 4 bases and V by 0 bases; bases with no gene match: 3. CDR3 length equals 14 residues. The table came from immunoSEQ multiplex PCR; TCRdb's copy has only in-frame clones and leaves some out. Among tens of thousands of clones listed, 88% were seen once. Of note for this clone: Its antigen is unknown.

The material sequenced was PBMCs. The chain combines TRBV10-1 with TRBJ2-7; 7 bases agree with TRBD1. The TCR originated in a woman younger than 45 in good health and CMV-seronegative. The DNA of the CDR3 is TGCGCCAGCAGTGAGTCGGACAGGCCATACGAGCAGTACTTC. Encoded protein: CASSESDRPYEQYF.